This TCR beta chain was captured in a study of PD-1 blockade in classical Hodgkin lymphoma. TCRdb's table, derived via immunoSEQ multiplex PCR, lists solely in-frame clones and lacks some. The sample holds over 80,000 clones, about nine tenths seen once. This clone appeared a few times. What it binds is not known. Germline V gene sequence: CDR1 ENHRY, CDR2 SYGVKD. V shed 5 bases and J shed 0 bases, with 13 bases lying between them. This CDR3 spans 15 amino acids. All the patients suffered relapse after autologous stem cell transplantation, and brentuximab vedotin exposure differed. Study results and limitations: Researchers reported that CD4+ TCR diversity, though not CD8+, rose significantly by C4D1. Newly diagnosed patients had baseline TCR diversity that was reportedly lower than that of healthy donors.

This chain links TRBV10-3 with TRBJ1-1, with D possibly TRBD1 on 5 matching bases. Sequencing was performed on peripheral blood mononuclear cells (PBMCs), taken at baseline. This sequence was found in a human donor with classical Hodgkin lymphoma. CDR3 protein: CAISPNEGMNTEAFF. The CDR3 DNA reads as TGTGCCATCAGTCCAAACGAGGGGATGAACACTGAAGCTTTCTTT.